This T cell receptor (beta chain) was identified in a study of blood T cell repertoires in COVID-19. Study-wide context: Researchers got acute and convalescent COVID-19 samples from the United States, Italy and Spain. PBMCs, B-cell-depleted T cells, or T cells provided the cDNA or gDNA that made up the material.

Profiled with immunoSEQ multiplex PCR; TCRdb holds only in-frame clones, not every one. The profile covers about 100,000 clones, with approximately 83% appearing a single time and about 2.5% taken by the ten largest. V was cut by 5 bases and J by 6 bases, with 17 bases left in between. The CDR3 is 14 amino acids. Germline assignment: CDR1 MNHEY and CDR2 SVGEGT. Everyone who took part was 18 to 89 years old, and they came from 24 US areas. Cohort 3 recovery required two negative PCRs, clearance, or symptom resolution. This chain connects TRBV6-2 or TRBV6-3 to TRBJ2-7; tentative D call: TRBD2 (7 bases). This clonotype originated in a woman in her forties or fifties who had recovered from COVID-19. The sequenced material came from PBMCs or T cells enriched from blood (not recorded which). Here the CDR3 reads CASSDRRGGGEQYF. The CDR3 coding sequence is TGTGCCAGCAGTGACCGGAGGGGGGGCGGCGAGCAGTACTTC.